This TCR beta chain comes out of a study of cytomegalovirus exposure and HLA in healthy donors. Overall study results and limits: Some TCR beta chains (more than 150 of them) were listed as cytomegalovirus-associated. Diagnosis of cytomegalovirus status made by the classifier reportedly showed high specificity and sensitivity. The dataset shows that most TCR sequences were rare, while some public TCRs occurred in many donors. In a later analysis, first-cohort TCR clusters were found to tend to co-occur in the 100 to 150 validation repertoires.

The CDR3 extends over 13 amino acids. Germline loops: CDR1 MNHEY, CDR2 SVGAGI. The V gene lost 11 bases and the J gene lost 1 base, with 13 bases spanning the gap. Measured with immunoSEQ multiplex PCR; TCRdb has only the in-frame clones, and not every one. The sample lists 200,000 to 250,000 clones; less than 85% were seen once. About this clone: The antigen is not known.

This TCR was sampled from a young woman in good health and CMV-seronegative. V gene TRBV6-5 combines with J gene TRBJ2-3; possibly TRBD2 for D (6 bases). The sequencing input was PBMCs. CDR3 residues: CASRGVGTDTQYF. In DNA form, the CDR3 reads TGTGCCTCCCGCGGGGTTGGCACAGATACGCAGTATTTT.